This record looks at one T cell receptor beta chain sequence and its context. Treatment denoted: oral pan-JAK inhibitor, 5-10 mg twice daily. From germline, CDR1 is SGHAT and CDR2 FQNNGV. The CDR3 consists of 15 residues. V lost 1 base and J lost 2, with 10 bases in between. This entry is derived from a study of CD8+ T cells in alopecia areata. Following extraction, RNA underwent reverse transcription to cDNA, which served as the sequencing template. The data were produced by immunoSEQ multiplex PCR, yet TCRdb's version contains in-frame clones alone and is incomplete. The data contain under 300,000 clones, about 60% of them singletons.

This chain connects TRBV11-2 to TRBJ2-3; possibly TRBD2 for D (6 bases). The material was CD4+ T cells sorted from blood, obtained between weeks 51 and 52, from a patient treated with tofacitinib. The receptor was derived from a human donor with alopecia areata. As DNA, the CDR3 is TGTGCCAGCAGCTTAGTTGGGGGGACCACAGATACGCAGTATTTT. Amino acids: CASSLVGGTTDTQYF.